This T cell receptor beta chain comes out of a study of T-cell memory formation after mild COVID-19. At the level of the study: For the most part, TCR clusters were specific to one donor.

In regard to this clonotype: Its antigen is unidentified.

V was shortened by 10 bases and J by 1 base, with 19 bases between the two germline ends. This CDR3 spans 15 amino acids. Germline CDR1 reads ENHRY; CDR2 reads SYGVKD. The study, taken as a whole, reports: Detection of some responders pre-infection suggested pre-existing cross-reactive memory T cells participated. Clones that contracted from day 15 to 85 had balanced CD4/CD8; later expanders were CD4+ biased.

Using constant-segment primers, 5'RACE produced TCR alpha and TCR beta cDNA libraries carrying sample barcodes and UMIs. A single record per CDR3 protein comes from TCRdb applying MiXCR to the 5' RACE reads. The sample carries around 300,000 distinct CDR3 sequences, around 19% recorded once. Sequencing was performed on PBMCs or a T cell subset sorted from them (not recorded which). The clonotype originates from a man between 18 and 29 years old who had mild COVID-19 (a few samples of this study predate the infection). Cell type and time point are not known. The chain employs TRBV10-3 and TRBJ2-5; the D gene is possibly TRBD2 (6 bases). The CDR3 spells CATGPGVAAQETQYF. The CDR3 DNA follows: TGTGCCACCGGGCCGGGAGTGGCGGCCCAAGAGACCCAGTACTTC.